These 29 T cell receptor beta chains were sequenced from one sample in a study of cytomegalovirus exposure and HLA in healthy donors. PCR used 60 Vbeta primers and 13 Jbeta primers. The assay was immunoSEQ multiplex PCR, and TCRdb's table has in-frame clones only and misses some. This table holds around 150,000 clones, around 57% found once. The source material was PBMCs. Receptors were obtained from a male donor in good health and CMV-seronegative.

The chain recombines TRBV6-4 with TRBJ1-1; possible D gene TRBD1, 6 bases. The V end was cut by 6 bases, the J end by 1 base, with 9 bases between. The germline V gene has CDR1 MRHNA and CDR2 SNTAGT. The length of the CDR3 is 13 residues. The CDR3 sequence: CASSRTENTEAFF. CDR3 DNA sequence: TGTGCCAGCAGCCGGACAGAGAACACTGAAGCTTTCTTT.

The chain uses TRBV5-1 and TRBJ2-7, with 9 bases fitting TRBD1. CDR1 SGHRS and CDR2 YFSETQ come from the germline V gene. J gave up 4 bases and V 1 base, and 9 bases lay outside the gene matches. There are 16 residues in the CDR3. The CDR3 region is CASSLTKDRGSYEQYF. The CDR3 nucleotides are TGCGCCAGCAGCTTGACGAAGGACAGGGGAAGTTACGAGCAGTACTTC. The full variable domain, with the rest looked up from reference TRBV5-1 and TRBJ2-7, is KAGVTQTPRYLIKTRGQQVTLSCSPISGHRSVSWYQQTPGQGLQFLFEYFSETQRNKGNFPGRFSGRQFSNSRSEMNVSTLELGDSALYLCASSLTKDRGSYEQYFGPGTRLTVT.

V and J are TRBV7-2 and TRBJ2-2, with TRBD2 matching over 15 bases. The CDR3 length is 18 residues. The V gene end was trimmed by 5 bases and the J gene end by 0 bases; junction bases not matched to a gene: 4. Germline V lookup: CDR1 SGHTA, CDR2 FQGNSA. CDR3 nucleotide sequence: TGTGCCAGCAGCCCTGGACTAGCGGGGGGGCCGAACACCGGGGAGCTGTTTTTT. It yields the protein CASSPGLAGGPNTGELFF.

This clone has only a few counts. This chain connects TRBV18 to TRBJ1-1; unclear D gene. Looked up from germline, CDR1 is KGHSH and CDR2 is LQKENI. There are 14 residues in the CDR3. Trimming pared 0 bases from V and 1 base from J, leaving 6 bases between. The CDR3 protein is CASSPPRKNTEAFF. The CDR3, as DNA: TGTGCCAGCTCACCACCGAGGAAGAACACTGAAGCTTTCTTT.

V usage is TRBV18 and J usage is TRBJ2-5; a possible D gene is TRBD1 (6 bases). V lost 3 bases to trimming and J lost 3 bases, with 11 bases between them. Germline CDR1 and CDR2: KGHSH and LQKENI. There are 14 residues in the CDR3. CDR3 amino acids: CASSPAAGEETQYF. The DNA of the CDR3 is TGTGCCAGCTCACCTGCCGCAGGGGAAGAGACCCAGTACTTC.

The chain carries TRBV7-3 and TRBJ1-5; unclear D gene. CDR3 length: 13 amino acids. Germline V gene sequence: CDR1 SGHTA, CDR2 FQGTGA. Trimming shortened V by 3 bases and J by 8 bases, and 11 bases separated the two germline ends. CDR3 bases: TGTGCCAGCAGCTTCACCCCCGGGGAGCCCCAGCATTTT. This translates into CASSFTPGEPQHF.

CDR3 region: CAWSVRSWSEQYF. The CDR3 nucleotides read TGTGCCTGGAGTGTACGTAGCTGGTCCGAGCAGTACTTC. This chain links TRBV30 with TRBJ2-7; D gene unclear. V lost 0 bases and J lost 6, with 12 bases in between. The CDR3 has 13 residues. CDR1 is GTSNPN and CDR2 is SVGIG in the germline V gene (reference sequence).

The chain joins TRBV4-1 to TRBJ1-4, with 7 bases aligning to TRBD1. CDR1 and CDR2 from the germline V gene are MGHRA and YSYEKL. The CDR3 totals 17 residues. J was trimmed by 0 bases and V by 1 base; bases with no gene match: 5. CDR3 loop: CASSQGEGATTNEKLFF. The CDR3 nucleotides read TGCGCCAGCAGCCAAGGTGAGGGGGCTACAACTAATGAAAAACTGTTTTTT.

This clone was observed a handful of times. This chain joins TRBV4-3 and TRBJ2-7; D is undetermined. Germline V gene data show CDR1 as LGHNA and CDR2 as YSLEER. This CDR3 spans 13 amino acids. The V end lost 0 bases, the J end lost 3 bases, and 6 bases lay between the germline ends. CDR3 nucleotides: TGCGCCAGCAGCCAAGATGCCGGCTACGAGCAGTACTTC. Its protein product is CASSQDAGYEQYF.

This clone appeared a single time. For the CDR3, the DNA is TGTGCCAGCAGTGGGAGGACGGACTATGGCTACACCTTC. This codes for CASSGRTDYGYTF. This chain joins TRBV2 and TRBJ1-2, with unresolved D. CDR3 size: 13 residues. The germline CDR1 and CDR2 sequences are SNHLY and FYNNEI. V lost 4 bases and J 3 bases, leaving 9 bases between the germline ends.

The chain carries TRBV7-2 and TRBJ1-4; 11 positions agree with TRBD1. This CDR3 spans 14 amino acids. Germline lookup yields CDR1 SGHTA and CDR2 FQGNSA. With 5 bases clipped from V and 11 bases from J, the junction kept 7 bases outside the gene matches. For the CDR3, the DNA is TGTGCCAGCAGCGTGGGACAGGGGGGCAGGAAACTGTTTTTT. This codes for CASSVGQGGRKLFF. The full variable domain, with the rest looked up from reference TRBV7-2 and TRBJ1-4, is GAGVSQSPSNKVTEKGKDVELRCDPISGHTALYWYRQSLGQGLEFLIYFQGNSAPDKSGLPSDRFSAERTGGSVSTLTIQRTQQEDSAVYLCASSVGQGGRKLFFGSGTQLSVL.

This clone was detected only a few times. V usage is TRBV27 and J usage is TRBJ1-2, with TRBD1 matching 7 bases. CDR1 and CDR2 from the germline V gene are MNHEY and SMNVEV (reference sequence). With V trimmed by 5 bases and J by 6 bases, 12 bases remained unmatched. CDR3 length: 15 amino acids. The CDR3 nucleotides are TGTGCCAGCAGTACCTCCCACAGGGGCGGGGATGGCTACACCTTC. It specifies CASSTSHRGGDGYTF.

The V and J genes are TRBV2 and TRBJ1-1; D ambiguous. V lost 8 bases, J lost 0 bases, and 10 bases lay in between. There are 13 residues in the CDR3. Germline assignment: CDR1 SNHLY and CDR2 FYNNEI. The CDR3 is CASREIMNTEAFF. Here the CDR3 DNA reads TGTGCCAGCCGGGAGATAATGAACACTGAAGCTTTCTTT.

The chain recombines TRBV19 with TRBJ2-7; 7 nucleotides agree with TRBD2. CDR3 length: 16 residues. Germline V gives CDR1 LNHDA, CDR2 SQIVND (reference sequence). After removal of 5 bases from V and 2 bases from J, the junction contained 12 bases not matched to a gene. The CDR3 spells CASSSSGGGDPYEQYF. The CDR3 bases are TGTGCCAGTAGTTCCTCGGGCGGGGGAGACCCCTACGAGCAGTACTTC.

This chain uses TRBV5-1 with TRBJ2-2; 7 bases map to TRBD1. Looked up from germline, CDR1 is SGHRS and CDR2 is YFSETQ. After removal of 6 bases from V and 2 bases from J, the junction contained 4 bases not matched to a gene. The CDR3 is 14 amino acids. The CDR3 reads CASNRDRNTGELFF. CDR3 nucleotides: TGCGCCAGCAATAGGGACAGAAACACCGGGGAGCTGTTTTTT.

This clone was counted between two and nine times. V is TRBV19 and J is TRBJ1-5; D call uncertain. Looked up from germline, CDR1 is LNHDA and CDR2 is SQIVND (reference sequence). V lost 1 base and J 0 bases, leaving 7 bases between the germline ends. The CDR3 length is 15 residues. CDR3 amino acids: CASSIASRSNQPQHF. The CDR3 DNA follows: TGTGCCAGTAGTATAGCTAGCCGTAGCAATCAGCCCCAGCATTTT.

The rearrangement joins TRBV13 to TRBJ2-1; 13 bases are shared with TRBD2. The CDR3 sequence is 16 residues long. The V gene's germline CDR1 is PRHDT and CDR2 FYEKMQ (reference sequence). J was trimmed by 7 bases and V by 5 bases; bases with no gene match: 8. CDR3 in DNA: TGTGCCAGCAGCCCGCGACTAGCGGGGGGAGGAAATGAGCAGTTCTTC. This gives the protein CASSPRLAGGGNEQFF.

CDR3 loop: CAWGQGNSYNEQFF. The CDR3 DNA sequence: TGTGCCTGGGGTCAGGGTAACTCCTACAATGAGCAGTTCTTC. The genes are TRBV30 and TRBJ2-1; D might be TRBD1 (5 bases). The V gene's germline CDR1 is GTSNPN and CDR2 SVGIG (reference sequence). The ends were cut back, 5 bases at V and 0 bases at J, with 11 bases in the middle. The CDR3 totals 14 residues.

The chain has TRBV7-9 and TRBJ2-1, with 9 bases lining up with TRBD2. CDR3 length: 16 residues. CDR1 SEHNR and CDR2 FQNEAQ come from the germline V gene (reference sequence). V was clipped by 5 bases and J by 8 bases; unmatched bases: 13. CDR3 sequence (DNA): TGTGCCAGCAGCCCAAAAGGGGCGGGGGGGTACCATGAGCAGTTCTTC. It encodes CASSPKGAGGYHEQFF.

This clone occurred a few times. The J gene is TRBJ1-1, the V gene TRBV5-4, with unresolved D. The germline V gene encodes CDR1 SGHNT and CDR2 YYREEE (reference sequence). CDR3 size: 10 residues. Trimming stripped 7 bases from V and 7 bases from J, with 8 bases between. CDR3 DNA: TGTGCCAGCCTAGCCCGTGAAGCTTTCTTT. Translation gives CASLAREAFF. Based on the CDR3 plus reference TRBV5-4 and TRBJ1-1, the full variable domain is ETGVTQSPTHLIKTRGQQVTLRCSSQSGHNTVSWYQQALGQGPQFIFQYYREEENGRGNFPPRFSGLQFPNYSSELNVNALELDDSALYLCASLAREAFFGQGTRLTVV.

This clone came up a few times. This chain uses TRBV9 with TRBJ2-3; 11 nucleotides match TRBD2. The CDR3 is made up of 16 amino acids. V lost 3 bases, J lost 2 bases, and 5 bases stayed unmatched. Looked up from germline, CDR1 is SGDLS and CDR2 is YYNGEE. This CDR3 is CASSGATSGATDTQYF. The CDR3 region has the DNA TGTGCCAGCAGCGGGGCGACTAGCGGGGCCACAGATACGCAGTATTTT.

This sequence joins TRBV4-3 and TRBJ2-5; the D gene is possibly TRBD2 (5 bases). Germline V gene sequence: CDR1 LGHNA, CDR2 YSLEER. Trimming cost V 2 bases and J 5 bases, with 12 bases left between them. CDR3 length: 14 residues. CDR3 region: CASSQFRRRETQYF. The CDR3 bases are TGCGCCAGCAGCCAATTTAGGCGGAGGGAGACCCAGTACTTC.

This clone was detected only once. The DNA of the CDR3 is TGCAGCTCCCCAACAGAAAACTATGGCTACACCTTC. This sequence encodes CSSPTENYGYTF. This sequence joins TRBV29-1 and TRBJ1-2; D gene ambiguous. The length of the CDR3 is 12 residues. The V gene lost 8 bases and the J gene lost 2 bases, with 12 bases spanning the gap. CDR1 and CDR2 from the germline V gene are SQVTM and ANQGSEA.

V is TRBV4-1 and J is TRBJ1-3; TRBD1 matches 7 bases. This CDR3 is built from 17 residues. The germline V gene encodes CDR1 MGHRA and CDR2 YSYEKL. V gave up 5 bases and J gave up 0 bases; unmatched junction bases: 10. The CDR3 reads CASSEPGQLFSGNTIYF. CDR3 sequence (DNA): TGCGCCAGCAGCGAACCGGGACAGCTATTCTCTGGAAACACCATATATTTT.

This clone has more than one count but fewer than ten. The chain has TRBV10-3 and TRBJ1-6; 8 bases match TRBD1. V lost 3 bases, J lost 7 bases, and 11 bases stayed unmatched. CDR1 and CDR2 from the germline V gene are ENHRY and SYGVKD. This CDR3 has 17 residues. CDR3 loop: CAISDHRTGRMNSPLHF. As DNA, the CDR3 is TGTGCCATCAGTGACCACAGGACAGGGCGAATGAATTCACCCCTCCACTTT.

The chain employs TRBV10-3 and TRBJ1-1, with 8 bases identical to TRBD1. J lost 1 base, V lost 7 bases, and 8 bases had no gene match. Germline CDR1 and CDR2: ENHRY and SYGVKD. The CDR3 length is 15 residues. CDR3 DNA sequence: TGTGCCATCAAATCAGGACAGGGTTCGAACACTGAAGCTTTCTTT. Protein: CAIKSGQGSNTEAFF.

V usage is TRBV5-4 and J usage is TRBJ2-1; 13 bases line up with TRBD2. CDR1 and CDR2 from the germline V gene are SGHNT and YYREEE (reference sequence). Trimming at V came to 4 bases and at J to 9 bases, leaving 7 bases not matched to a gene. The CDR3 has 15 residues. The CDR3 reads CASSILAGGHGEQFF. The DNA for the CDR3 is TGTGCCAGCAGCATACTAGCGGGGGGGCATGGTGAGCAGTTCTTC.

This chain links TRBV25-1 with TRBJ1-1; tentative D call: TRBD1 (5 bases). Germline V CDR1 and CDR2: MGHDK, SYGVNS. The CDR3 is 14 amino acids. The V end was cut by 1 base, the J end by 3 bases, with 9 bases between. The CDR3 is CASSESGLDTEAFF. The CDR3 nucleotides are TGTGCCAGCAGTGAATCAGGGTTAGACACTGAAGCTTTCTTT.

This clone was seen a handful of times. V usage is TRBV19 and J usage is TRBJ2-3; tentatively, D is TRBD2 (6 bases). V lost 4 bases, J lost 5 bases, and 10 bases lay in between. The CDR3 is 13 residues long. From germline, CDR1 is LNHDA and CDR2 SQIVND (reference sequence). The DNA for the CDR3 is TGTGCCAGTAGTAGCGGGGTGGAAGATACGCAGTATTTT. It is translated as CASSSGVEDTQYF.